These 17 T cell receptor beta chains share one sample of origin, sequenced in a study of CD8+ T cells in alopecia areata. Reverse transcribed after extraction, RNA yielded cDNA as the sequencing template. TCRdb keeps only in-frame clones here, not all; method: immunoSEQ multiplex PCR. There are around 200,000 clones in the sample; 55% to 70% occur only once, and approximately 0.7% lies in the top ten. Treatment indicated: oral pan-JAK inhibitor, 5-10 mg twice daily. Sequenced material: CD4+ T cells sorted from blood, taken at week 4, from a patient treated with tofacitinib. These receptors came from a human donor with alopecia areata.

The chain links TRBV5-1 to TRBJ2-7, with 9 positions matching TRBD1. The CDR3 is made up of 15 amino acids. V was clipped by 4 bases and J by 5 bases; unmatched bases: 10. The germline CDR1 and CDR2 sequences are SGHRS and YFSETQ. CDR3 amino acids: CASSRRDRVQDEQYF. CDR3 bases: TGCGCCAGCAGCCGGCGGGACAGGGTGCAGGACGAGCAGTACTTC.

The chain couples TRBV18 to TRBJ2-5, with TRBD2 matching over 12 bases. Germline trimming cut 3 bases from V and 4 bases from J; bases unmatched to any gene: 3. Germline CDR1 is KGHSH and CDR2 is LQKENI. This CDR3 has 15 residues. CDR3 DNA sequence: TGTGCCAGCTCACCTCCGGGACTAGCGGGAGAGACCCAGTACTTC. It codes for CASSPPGLAGETQYF. The whole variable domain, filled in from reference TRBV18 and TRBJ2-5, reads NAGVMQNPRHLVRRRGQEARLRCSPMKGHSHVYWYRQLPEEGLKFMVYLQKENIIDESGMPKERFSAEFPKEGPSILRIQQVVRGDSAAYFCASSPPGLAGETQYFGPGTRLLVL.

V and J are TRBV4-1 and TRBJ2-7, with 10 bases fitting TRBD1. V gave up 1 base and J gave up 1 base; unmatched junction bases: 13. Germline lookup yields CDR1 MGHRA and CDR2 YSYEKL. CDR3 length: 19 residues. CDR3 nucleotides: TGCGCCAGCAGCCAAGTAGGAGGCTTTCGGGACAGGGGTTCCTACGAGCAGTACTTC. Translating gives CASSQVGGFRDRGSYEQYF.

This chain links TRBV28 with TRBJ2-7; D not certain. The CDR3 length is 12 residues. Germline values: CDR1 MDHEN, CDR2 SYDVKM. Trimming removed 1 base from V and 6 bases from J, with 7 bases in between. The CDR3 protein is CASSLSRTEQYF. For the CDR3, the DNA is TGTGCCAGCAGTTTATCTAGGACCGAGCAGTACTTC.

This chain connects TRBV5-4 to TRBJ2-7, with a possible D match to TRBD2 (5 bases). The CDR3 has 14 amino acids. V was cut by 0 bases and J by 9 bases, with 16 bases left in between. Germline V gene sequence: CDR1 SGHNT, CDR2 YYREEE (reference sequence). CDR3 in amino acids: CASSLDGVVSGQYF. Here the CDR3 DNA reads TGTGCCAGCAGCTTGGACGGGGTAGTTTCAGGGCAGTACTTC.

The genes are TRBV27 and TRBJ1-2; unclear D gene. The CDR3 is 14 residues long. V was cut by 1 base and J by 7 bases, with 13 bases left in between. The V gene's germline CDR1 is MNHEY and CDR2 SMNVEV (reference sequence). The CDR3 DNA reads as TGTGCCAGCAGTTTATTCCCGGGGAGGGTTGGCTACACCTTC. Translated: CASSLFPGRVGYTF.

The genes are TRBV7-9 and TRBJ2-5; D not resolved. The CDR3 is 13 residues long. Germline-derived CDR1 and CDR2 are SEHNR and FQNEAQ (reference sequence). V was pared by 3 bases and J by 11 bases, with 16 bases between. CDR3 in DNA: TGTGCCAGCAGCTTCAGATCTGAATACAAGCAGTACTTC. Protein sequence: CASSFRSEYKQYF. The complete variable domain, with remaining parts taken from reference TRBV7-9 and TRBJ2-5, reads DTGVSQNPRHKITKRGQNVTFRCDPISEHNRLYWYRQTLGQGPEFLTYFQNEAQLEKSRLLSDRFSAERPKGSFSTLEIQRTEQGDSAMYLCASSFRSEYKQYFGPGTRLLVL.

The V call is TRBV5-1, the J call TRBJ2-2, with a possible D match to TRBD2 (5 bases). The CDR3 spans 15 residues. Germline CDR1 and CDR2: SGHRS and YFSETQ. Trimming pared 6 bases from V and 11 bases from J, leaving 23 bases between. The CDR3 DNA reads TGCGCCAGCACCTCGTATTCCGGGGTCCAGCGCGAGCTGTTTTTT. This gives the protein CASTSYSGVQRELFF.

J is TRBJ2-2 and V is TRBV29-1; TRBD2 is a possible D gene (6 bases). Germline V gene sequence: CDR1 SQVTM, CDR2 ANQGSEA. The V end was cut by 8 bases, the J end by 6 bases, with 13 bases between. The CDR3 has 12 amino acids. The CDR3: CSFGRAAGELFF. The DNA of the CDR3 is TGCAGCTTCGGGAGAGCGGCCGGGGAGCTGTTTTTT.

This clone was seen a handful of times. The rearrangement uses TRBV18 and TRBJ1-2, with D unresolved. The CDR3 covers 11 residues. The V and J ends lost 4 bases and 7 bases respectively, with 7 bases between them. In germline, CDR1 is KGHSH, CDR2 LQKENI. The DNA for the CDR3 is TGTGCCAGCTCACTGGAGGGTGGCTACACCTTC. Translated: CASSLEGGYTF.

The J gene is TRBJ2-1, the V gene TRBV29-1; no clear D gene. V was cut by 0 bases and J by 5 bases, with 11 bases left in between. CDR3 length: 14 residues. CDR1 is SQVTM, CDR2 ANQGSEA, per germline. The CDR3 nucleotides are TGCAGCGTTGAAGATCAGCCCTTGAACAATGAGCAGTTCTTC. Residues: CSVEDQPLNNEQFF.

The V gene is TRBV29-1, the J gene TRBJ2-2; the D call may be TRBD1 or TRBD2 (6 bases each). The ends were cut back, 4 bases at V and 9 bases at J, with 9 bases in the middle. Germline V CDR1 and CDR2: SQVTM, ANQGSEA. This CDR3 has 11 amino acids. CDR3 sequence (DNA): TGCAGCGTTGGGGGGGCGCGGGAGCTGTTTTTT. Translation gives CSVGGARELFF.

The rearrangement uses TRBV7-9 and TRBJ1-5; no definite D call. This CDR3 spans 17 amino acids. Germline CDR1 and CDR2: SEHNR and FQNEAQ (reference sequence). Trimming removed 2 bases at V and 1 base at J, with 15 bases between. For the CDR3, the DNA is TGTGCCAGCAGCTTAATTAGGCCTGGTGGGAGCAATCAGCCCCAGCATTTT. Translation: CASSLIRPGGSNQPQHF.

For the CDR3, the DNA is TGTGCCTGGAGGCGCGCGGGCGGCCGGGATACGCAGTATTTT. Translated: CAWRRAGGRDTQYF. V gene TRBV30 combines with J gene TRBJ2-3; D might be TRBD2 (5 bases). Germline V CDR1 and CDR2: GTSNPN, SVGIG (reference sequence). V lost 3 bases and J 6 bases, leaving 16 bases between the germline ends. The CDR3 length is 14 residues.

In nucleotides, the CDR3 is TGTGCCAGCAGTTACCTCGACACCGGGGAGCTGTTTTTT. Translated, it gives CASSYLDTGELFF. This rearrangement joins TRBV6-6 to TRBJ2-2; unclear D gene. Trimming took 2 bases from V and 3 from J, leaving 4 bases between them. The CDR3 has 13 residues. Per germline, CDR1 MNHNY and CDR2 SVGAGI (reference sequence).

The J gene is TRBJ2-7, the V gene TRBV29-1; D not resolved. Trimming removed 0 bases from V and 5 bases from J, with 14 bases in between. The germline V gene encodes CDR1 SQVTM and CDR2 ANQGSEA. The CDR3 loop spans 14 amino acids. The CDR3 DNA is TGCAGCGTTGAAGATTTGAAGGGTAGGGACGAGCAGTACTTC. Residues: CSVEDLKGRDEQYF.

This clone occurred many times. The DNA for the CDR3 is TGTGCCAGTAGTGGTGGGAGAAGCCAGCCCCAGCATTTT. Translated, it gives CASSGGRSQPQHF. The genes are TRBV19 and TRBJ1-5; D remains ambiguous. The CDR3 is made up of 13 amino acids. The germline gives CDR1 LNHDA, CDR2 SQIVND (reference sequence). V dropped 5 bases and J dropped 7 bases, with 12 bases sitting between them.